Following are 26 T cell receptor beta chains from one sample sequenced in a study of regulatory T cells in long-lasting Graves disease. Assembly of TCR beta libraries relied on iRepertoire HTBI primers together with Arm-PCR of CDR3 regions. TCRdb reanalysed the multiplex PCR reads using MiXCR and keeps one entry per CDR3 protein. The table shows 700,000 or so distinct CDR3 sequences, with 30% occurring only once. Noted time point: persistent/refractory GD, antithyroid drugs over 5 years with positive TRAb. PBMCs provided the RNA from which the TCR library was made. The source material was peripheral blood mononuclear cells (PBMCs), sampled when the disease was refractory, from a patient treated with antithyroid drugs. These receptors all come from a female donor with Graves disease.

V usage is TRBV6-1 and J usage is TRBJ2-7; maybe TRBD2 (6 bases). Germline V lookup: CDR1 MNHNS, CDR2 SASEGT. Trimming took off 8 bases at V and 2 bases at J, with 13 bases between the two ends. The CDR3 is 13 residues long. CDR3 region: CASCIAATYEQYF. The CDR3 DNA follows: TGTGCCAGCTGCATAGCGGCAACCTACGAGCAGTACTTC.

This clonotype was counted only a few times. The chain is built from TRBV5-1 and TRBJ2-7; D is perhaps TRBD2 (5 bases). Germline-derived CDR1 and CDR2 are SGHRS and YFSETQ. The ends were cut back, 1 base at V and 3 bases at J, with 11 bases in the middle. The CDR3 sequence is 14 residues long. The CDR3 sequence is CASSLFPSFYEQYF. The CDR3, as DNA: TGCGCCAGCAGCTTGTTTCCTAGCTTCTACGAGCAGTACTTC.

The J gene is TRBJ1-1, the V gene TRBV30, with D perhaps TRBD1 (5 bases). This CDR3 contains 12 residues. The germline CDR1 and CDR2 sequences are GTSNPN and SVGIG (reference sequence). V was clipped by 3 bases and J by 5 bases, with 10 bases between them. The CDR3: CAWSSTATEAFF. In DNA, the CDR3 is TGTGCCTGGAGCTCGACAGCTACTGAAGCTTTCTTT. The full variable domain, completed using reference TRBV30 and TRBJ1-1, is SQTIHQWPATLVQPVGSPLSLECTVEGTSNPNLYWYRQAAGRGLQLLFYSVGIGQISSEVPQNLSASRPQDRQFILSSKKLLLSDSGFYLCAWSSTATEAFFGQGTRLTVV.

This clonotype was counted a few times. V and J are TRBV20-1 and TRBJ1-2; weak D call: TRBD1 (6 bases). V gave up 5 bases and J gave up 2 bases, with 21 bases separating them. Germline V lookup: CDR1 DFQATT, CDR2 SNEGSKA (reference sequence). The CDR3 extends over 16 amino acids. The CDR3 spells CSAETSRTARNYGYTF. In DNA, the CDR3 is TGCAGTGCTGAGACGTCCAGGACAGCGCGAAACTATGGCTACACCTTC.

This clonotype has at least ten counts. The J gene is TRBJ1-5, the V gene TRBV12-3 or TRBV12-4; D is undetermined. This CDR3 region has 15 residues. Trimming took 5 bases from V and 0 from J, leaving 11 bases between them. The CDR3 reads CASSTDGNSNQPQHF. As DNA, the CDR3 is TGTGCCAGCAGTACTGACGGCAATAGCAATCAGCCCCAGCATTTT.

This clonotype showed up just a few times. V is TRBV11-2 and J is TRBJ2-7, with 8 bases identical to TRBD1. Germline CDR1 reads SGHAT; CDR2 reads FQNNGV. There are 16 residues in the CDR3. J lost 5 bases, V lost 1 base, and 10 bases had no gene match. The CDR3 here is CASSLGQIVTGDEQYF. The CDR3, as DNA: TGTGCCAGCAGCTTAGGTCAGATCGTGACAGGGGACGAGCAGTACTTC.

This clonotype was counted many times. The V and J genes are TRBV28 and TRBJ1-1; possible D gene TRBD1, 5 bases. Germline CDR1 reads MDHEN; CDR2 reads SYDVKM. This CDR3 contains 13 residues. The V and J ends lost 0 bases and 6 bases respectively, with 8 bases between them. CDR3 sequence reads: CASSLWRDPEAFF. CDR3 DNA: TGTGCCAGCAGTTTATGGAGGGACCCTGAAGCTTTCTTT.

This clonotype has just a few counts. CDR3 residues: CSAHSWEQYF. The DNA of the CDR3 is TGCAGTGCCCACTCCTGGGAGCAGTACTTC. This rearrangement joins TRBV20-1 to TRBJ2-7, with D unresolved. Germline V CDR1 and CDR2: DFQATT, SNEGSKA (reference sequence). The CDR3 is 10 amino acids. V lost 6 bases, J lost 7 bases, and 10 bases lay in between.

The chain links TRBV9 to TRBJ2-6; possibly TRBD1 or TRBD2 for D (5 bases each). Looked up from germline, CDR1 is SGDLS and CDR2 is YYNGEE. The CDR3 is 15 residues long. V lost 3 bases and J lost 4, with 11 bases in between. The CDR3 loop reads CASSAGTLGANVLTF. The CDR3, as DNA: TGTGCCAGCAGCGCGGGGACCCTGGGGGCCAACGTCCTGACTTTC.

In its sample, this clonotype was seen a few times. V and J are TRBV3-1 and TRBJ2-7; D is possibly TRBD1 (5 bases). V gave up 0 bases and J gave up 3 bases, with 12 bases separating them. Germline-derived CDR1 and CDR2 are LGHDT and YNNKEL (reference sequence). This CDR3 has 15 residues. The CDR3 DNA follows: TGTGCCAGCAGCCAAGAAGGGGCCCCTTTCTACGAGCAGTACTTC. Translation: CASSQEGAPFYEQYF.

As concerns this clonotype: Just one base apart from a much larger clone, this may be a read error. The rearrangement uses TRBV25-1 and TRBJ1-1, with D unresolved. The length of the CDR3 is 11 residues. Trimming removed 3 bases from V and 6 bases from J, with 5 bases in between. Germline V gene data show CDR1 as MGHDK and CDR2 as SYGVNS. The CDR3 protein is CASSEDPEAFF. In DNA form, the CDR3 reads TGTGCCAGCAGTGAGGACCCTGAAGCTTTCTTT. The variable domain in full, completed from reference TRBV25-1 and TRBJ1-1, reads EADIYQTPRYLVIGTGKKITLECSQTMGHDKMYWYQQDPGMELHLIHYSYGVNSTEKGDLSSESTVSRIRTEHFPLTLESARPSHTSQYLCASSEDPEAFFGQGTRLTVV.

This clonotype has just a few counts. The rearrangement uses TRBV20-1 and TRBJ2-5; the match to TRBD2 covers 7 bases. V trimming: 4 bases; J trimming: 5 bases; junction bases outside the gene matches: 10. CDR1 and CDR2 from the germline V gene are DFQATT and SNEGSKA (reference sequence). The CDR3 spans 14 residues. This CDR3 reads CSAIPAGFEETQYF. The CDR3 DNA is TGCAGTGCTATTCCAGCGGGATTTGAGGAGACCCAGTACTTC.

The V call is TRBV5-4, the J call TRBJ2-2, with D maybe TRBD2 (5 bases). This CDR3 has 15 residues. Germline-derived CDR1 and CDR2 are SGHNT and YYREEE (reference sequence). Trimming shortened V by 4 bases and J by 2 bases, and 12 bases separated the two germline ends. The CDR3 coding sequence is TGTGCCAGCAGCACTCAGAGCGGTAACACCGGGGAGCTGTTTTTT. Residues: CASSTQSGNTGELFF.

The CDR3 loop is CASRKTEVFSGNTIYF. The CDR3 nucleotides are TGTGCCAGCAGAAAGACAGAAGTTTTCTCTGGAAACACCATATATTTT. The chain carries TRBV2 and TRBJ1-3; D might be TRBD1 (5 bases). Germline loops: CDR1 SNHLY, CDR2 FYNNEI. V lost 6 bases to trimming and J lost 0 bases, with 15 bases between them. This CDR3 has 16 residues.

The CDR3 loop reads CASSLRGVPYNSPLHF. CDR3 nucleotide sequence: TGTGCCAGCAGTTTACGTGGGGTACCCTATAATTCACCCCTCCACTTT. The chain uses TRBV28 and TRBJ1-6; D is unclear. The CDR3 runs to 16 residues. Germline V gives CDR1 MDHEN, CDR2 SYDVKM. Trimming removed 2 bases from V and 2 bases from J, with 10 bases in between.

The table lists this clonotype with many counts. The J gene is TRBJ2-2, the V gene TRBV29-1; 9 bases map to TRBD1. This CDR3 has 15 residues. The ends lost 5 bases at V and 5 bases at J; junction bases unmatched: 9. Germline loops: CDR1 SQVTM, CDR2 ANQGSEA. In DNA, the CDR3 is TGCAGCGTTCGTCTAGGACAGGGGTTTACCGGGGAGCTGTTTTTT. This codes for CSVRLGQGFTGELFF.

V is TRBV5-1 and J is TRBJ2-7; 7 positions match TRBD2. CDR1 and CDR2 from the germline V gene are SGHRS and YFSETQ. V lost 6 bases and J lost 3; bases outside the gene matches: 18. The CDR3 totals 17 residues. The CDR3 DNA follows: TGCGCCAGCACCCAGGCGGCTAGCGGTAAACAATTCTACGAGCAGTACTTC. Translated: CASTQAASGKQFYEQYF.

This clonotype was counted between two and nine times. The chain carries TRBV9 and TRBJ2-2, with D uncertain. Looked up from germline, CDR1 is SGDLS and CDR2 is YYNGEE. The V end lost 0 bases, the J end lost 1 base, and 10 bases lay between the germline ends. This CDR3 spans 16 amino acids. This CDR3 reads CASSVAVRQNTGELFF. CDR3 nucleotide sequence: TGTGCCAGCAGCGTAGCAGTAAGACAGAACACCGGGGAGCTGTTTTTT.

In its sample, this clonotype was seen a few times. The V and J genes are TRBV12-3 or TRBV12-4 and TRBJ2-7; maybe TRBD1 (6 bases). The CDR3 consists of 13 residues. Trimming shortened V by 6 bases and J by 5 bases, and 14 bases separated the two germline ends. The CDR3 loop reads CASSLEGENEQYF. The CDR3, as DNA: TGTGCCAGCAGCCTAGAGGGGGAAAACGAGCAGTACTTC.

The genes are TRBV11-2 and TRBJ2-7; no clear D. The CDR3 is 14 amino acids. Germline V CDR1 and CDR2: SGHAT, FQNNGV. Trimming left V 0 bases short and J 5 bases short, with 11 bases between. CDR3 sequence reads: CASSLDQAKHEQYF. CDR3 bases: TGTGCCAGCAGCTTAGATCAAGCCAAACACGAGCAGTACTTC.

This clonotype was seen ten or more times. J is TRBJ2-5 and V is TRBV6-5; possible D gene TRBD2, 5 bases. V lost 0 bases, J lost 2 bases, and 16 bases lay in between. Germline V lookup: CDR1 MNHEY, CDR2 SVGAGI. The CDR3 is made up of 17 amino acids. The CDR3 loop is CASSYSRPQERQETQYF. Here the CDR3 DNA reads TGTGCCAGCAGTTACTCGAGGCCTCAGGAGCGGCAAGAGACCCAGTACTTC.

About this clonotype itself: One base away lies a much larger clone, so this may be a sequencing read error. This sequence joins TRBV12-3 or TRBV12-4 and TRBJ1-4; a possible D gene is TRBD1 (5 bases). The CDR3 has 14 residues. V lost 5 bases and J lost 10, with 17 bases in between. CDR3 sequence reads: CASSVPGRDGKLFF. Written as DNA, the CDR3 is TGTGCCAGCAGTGTCCCGGGACGGGATGGAAAACTGTTTTTT.

This clonotype was seen many times. V gene TRBV12-3 or TRBV12-4 combines with J gene TRBJ2-7; D remains ambiguous. This CDR3 contains 13 residues. V dropped 6 bases and J dropped 0 bases, with 9 bases sitting between them. Here the CDR3 DNA reads TGTGCCAGCAGCTTGGGCTACTCCTACGAGCAGTACTTC. This codes for CASSLGYSYEQYF.

This clonotype showed up many times. The rearrangement links TRBV28 to TRBJ2-4; D is possibly TRBD1 (6 bases). This CDR3 contains 15 residues. V lost 5 bases, J lost 1 base, and 12 bases lay in between. Germline CDR1 reads MDHEN; CDR2 reads SYDVKM. The CDR3 loop reads CASSPWGLAKNIQYF. The DNA for the CDR3 is TGTGCCAGCAGTCCCTGGGGGCTTGCCAAAAACATTCAGTACTTC.

This clonotype was detected only once. A single base separates this from a much larger clone, so it may be a read error. The genes are TRBV6-1 and TRBJ1-1; possibly TRBD1 for D (5 bases). Germline CDR1 and CDR2: MNHNS and SASEGT. The CDR3 length is 16 residues. V lost 8 bases to trimming and J lost 1 base, with 20 bases between them. The CDR3 DNA follows: TGTGCCAGCGAATACCGCCTCGGGACGGGGAACACTGAAGCTTTCTTT. It encodes CASEYRLGTGNTEAFF.

J is TRBJ1-1 and V is TRBV28; D call uncertain. Germline V gene lookup returns CDR1 MDHEN and CDR2 SYDVKM. This CDR3 has 14 residues. V lost 6 bases and J 9 bases, leaving 20 bases between the germline ends. The CDR3 DNA is TGTGCCAGCAGCTTACAGATTTCACTCTATCAAGCTTTCTTT. Its protein is CASSLQISLYQAFF.